The 15 T cell receptor beta chains reported below all come from one sample, sequenced in a study of response to subunit inactivated influenza vaccine. TCRdb re-called the RT-PCR reads with MiXCR, one entry per CDR3 protein. The data hold some 550,000 distinct CDR3 sequences, with under 25% observed a single time. These data were also filed under a second study, of T cells expressing NK-cell markers. That work adds: The cDNA for TCR beta came from 5'RACE template switching with UMIs.

The sample was CD4+ T cells sorted from PBMCs, taken less than 13 days after vaccination. The receptors come from a middle-aged man who received an inactivated influenza vaccine.

The chain carries TRBV24-1 and TRBJ2-1; 11 nucleotides align to TRBD1. CDR3 length: 16 residues. Germline trimming cut 4 bases from V and 6 bases from J; bases unmatched to any gene: 7. CDR1 KGHDR and CDR2 SFDVKD come from the germline V gene. This CDR3 is CATSDTGTGGLNEQFF. CDR3 bases: TGTGCCACCAGTGACACCGGGACAGGGGGACTCAATGAGCAGTTCTTC.

Only a few counts were recorded for this clonotype. The J gene is TRBJ1-5, the V gene TRBV7-9; D is uncertain. Trimming cost V 1 base and J 11 bases, with 12 bases left between them. The CDR3 totals 13 residues. The germline CDR1 and CDR2 sequences are SEHNR and FQNEAQ (reference sequence). CDR3 loop: CASSLEGLGAQHF. Written as DNA, the CDR3 is TGTGCCAGCAGCTTAGAAGGGCTCGGGGCCCAGCATTTT.

The table lists this clonotype with a few counts. This sequence joins TRBV7-9 and TRBJ1-4, with 9 bases identical to TRBD1. CDR1 is SEHNR and CDR2 is FQNEAQ in the germline V gene (reference sequence). J gave up 8 bases and V 6 bases, and 4 bases lay outside the gene matches. This CDR3 spans 13 amino acids. The CDR3 DNA follows: TGTGCCAGCAGTTGGGACAGGGCCGAAAAACTGTTTTTT. As protein: CASSWDRAEKLFF.

The V and J genes are TRBV24-1 and TRBJ2-1; 10 bases are shared with TRBD2. The CDR3 runs to 16 residues. CDR1 is KGHDR, CDR2 SFDVKD, per germline. With 2 bases clipped from V and 4 bases from J, the junction kept 4 bases outside the gene matches. This CDR3 reads CATSDSLAGSYNEQFF. CDR3 in DNA: TGTGCCACCAGTGATTCACTAGCGGGGTCTTACAATGAGCAGTTCTTC.

The chain recombines TRBV2 with TRBJ2-1; 7 positions match TRBD1. Per the germline V gene, CDR1 is SNHLY and CDR2 is FYNNEI. The CDR3 is 16 amino acids. V shed 7 bases, J shed 0 bases, and the junction held 9 bases outside the gene matches. The CDR3 sequence is CASMGQLLSSYNEQFF. The CDR3 DNA reads TGTGCCAGCATGGGACAGCTACTCAGCTCCTACAATGAGCAGTTCTTC.

The V and J genes are TRBV20-1 and TRBJ2-3; 9 nucleotides align to TRBD2. V lost 5 bases and J lost 3; bases outside the gene matches: 9. The CDR3 has 15 residues. Germline V gene data show CDR1 as DFQATT and CDR2 as SNEGSKA (reference sequence). CDR3 amino acids: CSAYEAGGWTDTQYF. The CDR3 nucleotides read TGCAGTGCTTACGAAGCGGGAGGTTGGACAGATACGCAGTATTTT.

In this sample, this clonotype turned up a few times. The chain carries TRBV9 and TRBJ1-1, with no clear D. The length of the CDR3 is 14 residues. V was clipped by 0 bases and J by 6 bases, with 12 bases between them. CDR1 SGDLS and CDR2 YYNGEE come from the germline V gene. The CDR3, as DNA: TGTGCCAGCAGCGTAGGAAGGGAGACCTCTGAAGCTTTCTTT. This gives the protein CASSVGRETSEAFF.

This clonotype was counted a few times. V usage is TRBV25-1 and J usage is TRBJ1-1; 7 positions match TRBD1. The CDR3 has 15 residues. The V and J ends lost 5 bases and 3 bases, in that order; junction bases with no gene match: 9. Germline V gene data show CDR1 as MGHDK and CDR2 as SYGVNS. DNA of the CDR3: TGTGCCAGCAGTAAACGGACAGGATGGGACACTGAAGCTTTCTTT. This sequence encodes CASSKRTGWDTEAFF.

The rearrangement links TRBV5-1 to TRBJ2-7, with TRBD1 matching 7 bases. V lost 0 bases, J lost 3 bases, and 6 bases stayed unmatched. Germline V gives CDR1 SGHRS, CDR2 YFSETQ. There are 15 residues in the CDR3. The CDR3 region has the DNA TGCGCCAGCAGCTTGGGTAGACAGGGCATCTACGAGCAGTACTTC. It specifies CASSLGRQGIYEQYF.

The genes are TRBV6-1 and TRBJ1-2, with TRBD1 matching 8 bases. V shed 6 bases, J shed 4 bases, and the junction held 13 bases outside the gene matches. This CDR3 region has 16 residues. Germline V gene data show CDR1 as MNHNS and CDR2 as SASEGT. In DNA form, the CDR3 reads TGTGCCAGCAGGAAAAAAAGGACAGGGACGAGCTATGGCTACACCTTC. It is translated as CASRKKRTGTSYGYTF.

The chain combines TRBV3-1 with TRBJ1-1, with a possible D match to TRBD1 (5 bases). Germline V lookup: CDR1 LGHDT, CDR2 YNNKEL (reference sequence). The CDR3 totals 15 residues. The ends were cut back, 2 bases at V and 5 bases at J, with 15 bases in the middle. CDR3 residues: CASSQQAGGGTEAFF. Written as DNA, the CDR3 is TGTGCCAGCAGCCAACAGGCCGGTGGGGGGACTGAAGCTTTCTTT.

This clonotype was counted between two and nine times. The V call is TRBV6-6, the J call TRBJ2-7, with unresolved D. CDR3 length equals 17 residues. The germline CDR1 and CDR2 sequences are MNHNY and SVGAGI (reference sequence). V gave up 0 bases and J gave up 3 bases, with 18 bases separating them. In nucleotides, the CDR3 is TGTGCCAGCAGTTACTCTTCGGTCAGGCAATTCCACTACGAGCAGTACTTC. Protein: CASSYSSVRQFHYEQYF.

This clonotype occurred a few times. The chain employs TRBV6-5 and TRBJ2-5; D may match TRBD1 or TRBD2 (6 bases each). V was clipped by 2 bases and J by 6 bases, with 19 bases between them. CDR1 MNHEY and CDR2 SVGAGI come from the germline V gene. This CDR3 spans 16 amino acids. Written as DNA, the CDR3 is TGTGCCAGCAGTTACGGCGGTCACGGGGGCGCGAAGACCCAGTACTTC. This translates into CASSYGGHGGAKTQYF.

V gene TRBV15 combines with J gene TRBJ2-6; no clear D. Per germline, CDR1 LNHNV and CDR2 YYDKDF (reference sequence). CDR3 size: 14 residues. Trimming stripped 6 bases from V and 0 bases from J, with 6 bases between. CDR3 amino acids: CATRIYSGANVLTF. The CDR3 DNA follows: TGTGCCACCAGAATATACTCTGGGGCCAACGTCCTGACTTTC.

This clonotype appeared a few times. The chain employs TRBV12-3 or TRBV12-4 and TRBJ1-4, with 7 bases fitting TRBD1. The CDR3 length is 13 residues. V shed 3 bases and J 5 bases; nucleotides not matched to a gene: 0. The DNA for the CDR3 is TGTGCCAGCAGTTTGGGACAGAATGAAAAACTGTTTTTT. This encodes CASSLGQNEKLFF.